The rows below give T cell receptor beta chains drawn from one sample of a study of cytomegalovirus exposure and HLA in healthy donors. Repertoires were generated with immunoSEQ multiplex PCR, while TCRdb's copy carries only in-frame clones and drops some. The sample consists of around 150,000 clones, about three quarters of them appearing once. Specimen: PBMCs. Source of these receptors: a woman between 40 and 55 years old in good health and CMV-seropositive. Both conserved end residues are part of each CDR3. Each record gives: J gene, V gene, CDR3 length, CDR3 protein.

>TRBJ1-5|TRBV4-1|15
CASRPTGISNQPQHF
>TRBJ2-5|TRBV4-1|14
CASSQEGGRETQYF
>TRBJ2-4|TRBV5-6|17
CASSLSRWDMDKNIQYF
>TRBJ2-7|TRBV7-6|15
CASSEKPGGYYEQYF
>TRBJ1-2|TRBV11-2|14
CASSLDGTTYGYTF
>TRBJ1-1|TRBV28|13
CASTSQGNTEAFF
>TRBJ2-3|TRBV10-1|17
CASSPGTSGGVTDTQYF
>TRBJ2-3|TRBV2|13
CASKGQGYDTQYF
>TRBJ2-1|TRBV4-3|16
CASSQGGGSSYNEQFF
>TRBJ2-7|TRBV18|14
CASSPYDKAYEQYF
>TRBJ1-3|TRBV6-6|16
CASSYLPTGTGNTIYF